These 22 T cell receptor beta chains share one sample of origin, sequenced in a study of T cells after yellow fever vaccination. TCRdb redid the calling of the 5' RACE reads with MiXCR, one entry per CDR3 protein. Here the sample spans hundreds of thousands of distinct CDR3 sequences, over 9% being singletons. The sequences come from PBMCs, collected on the day of the yellow fever booster vaccination. The receptors come from a man younger than 45 who received the YFV17D yellow fever vaccine.

In its sample, this clonotype was seen a few times. The chain is built from TRBV12-3 or TRBV12-4 and TRBJ1-6; 8 nucleotides match TRBD1. There are 15 residues in the CDR3. Unmatched junction bases numbered 0, after V lost 0 bases and J lost 5 bases. The CDR3 region is CASSLARGHNSPLHF. The CDR3, as DNA: TGTGCCAGCAGTTTAGCCAGGGGGCATAATTCACCCCTCCACTTT.

The genes are TRBV27 and TRBJ2-1; 8 bases match TRBD2. The V gene's germline CDR1 is MNHEY and CDR2 SMNVEV (reference sequence). There are 16 residues in the CDR3. The ends lost 1 base at V and 8 bases at J; junction bases unmatched: 10. The CDR3 loop reads CASSLYSSGFIHEQFF. The CDR3 region has the DNA TGTGCCAGCAGTTTATACTCTAGCGGGTTTATTCATGAGCAGTTCTTC.

This clonotype was recorded at least ten times. V and J are TRBV27 and TRBJ2-3; 7 bases are a match to TRBD2. J was trimmed by 0 bases and V by 5 bases; bases with no gene match: 2. The CDR3 runs to 14 residues. Germline V CDR1 and CDR2: MNHEY, SMNVEV (reference sequence). The CDR3 here is CASSISGSTDTQYF. CDR3 DNA sequence: TGTGCCAGCAGTATTAGCGGGAGCACAGATACGCAGTATTTT.

This clonotype was seen repeatedly, ten times or more. This rearrangement joins TRBV6-1 to TRBJ1-1, with a weak D call TRBD1 (5 bases). The CDR3 runs 13 residues. Trimming cost V 5 bases and J 0 bases, with 7 bases left between them. Germline values: CDR1 MNHNS, CDR2 SASEGT. The CDR3: CASSKTVNTEAFF. CDR3 coding DNA: TGTGCCAGCAGTAAGACAGTGAACACTGAAGCTTTCTTT.

This clonotype was counted many times. The chain employs TRBV12-3 or TRBV12-4 and TRBJ2-3, with D possibly being TRBD1 (6 bases). The CDR3 contains 16 residues. The V and J ends lost 3 bases and 2 bases respectively, with 15 bases between them. In DNA form, the CDR3 reads TGTGCCAGCAGTTTGTATGTCAGGGGTCCCACAGATACGCAGTATTTT. This encodes CASSLYVRGPTDTQYF.

This clonotype came up a few times. The genes are TRBV9 and TRBJ2-5, with D perhaps matching TRBD1 (6 bases). The V and J ends lost 3 bases and 2 bases respectively, with 14 bases between them. CDR1 SGDLS and CDR2 YYNGEE come from the germline V gene. The CDR3 is 15 residues long. CDR3 nucleotides: TGTGCCAGCAGCGCCTCCGGGACACATCAAGAGACCCAGTACTTC. Translation gives CASSASGTHQETQYF.

This clonotype was observed a few times. At one end, the junction sequence differs from germline, possibly due to a read error. The gene calls are TRBV6-1 and TRBJ2-7; 10 nucleotides match TRBD2. CDR3 length: 14 amino acids. Per the germline V gene, CDR1 is MNHNS and CDR2 is SASEGT. The CDR3 bases are TGTGCCAGCAGAGAAGCGGGAGGGCGCCACGAGCAGTACTTC. It is translated as CASREAGGRHEQYF.

This clonotype was seen only a few times. This rearrangement joins TRBV4-3 to TRBJ2-1; D is unclear. The CDR3 consists of 15 residues. Germline V gives CDR1 LGHNA, CDR2 YSLEER. Between the trimmed V and J ends, which lost 1 base and 4 bases, there was a span of 11 bases. The CDR3 here is CASSQAPTGYNEQFF. CDR3 coding DNA: TGCGCCAGCAGCCAAGCACCGACTGGTTACAATGAGCAGTTCTTC.

The table lists this clonotype with a few counts. This rearrangement joins TRBV29-1 to TRBJ1-1; 10 bases line up with TRBD1. The CDR3 runs to 15 residues. Looked up from germline, CDR1 is SQVTM and CDR2 is ANQGSEA. V gave up 0 bases and J gave up 8 bases; unmatched junction bases: 9. CDR3 amino acids: CSVEDGGTGEGEAFF. The CDR3 DNA reads TGCAGCGTTGAAGATGGGGGGACAGGGGAAGGGGAAGCTTTCTTT.

V is TRBV27 and J is TRBJ2-7; D may correspond to TRBD1 or TRBD2 (6 bases each). V was pared by 6 bases and J by 4 bases, with 19 bases between. This CDR3 region has 15 residues. Germline CDR1 and CDR2: MNHEY and SMNVEV (reference sequence). Here the CDR3 reads CASSPGVGAGYEQYF. The CDR3 nucleotides are TGTGCCAGCAGCCCCGGGGTGGGGGCGGGGTACGAGCAGTACTTC.

This clonotype was seen only a few times. This sequence joins TRBV20-1 and TRBJ2-7, with 10 bases aligning to TRBD1. Per the germline V gene, CDR1 is DFQATT and CDR2 is SNEGSKA (reference sequence). J lost 5 bases, V lost 6 bases, and 19 bases had no gene match. The CDR3 runs to 17 residues. This chain's CDR3 is CSANINTWGQGINEQYF. The CDR3 DNA is TGCAGTGCCAACATAAACACTTGGGGACAGGGGATTAACGAGCAGTACTTC.

This clonotype was observed a few times. This rearrangement joins TRBV11-3 to TRBJ2-1, with D perhaps TRBD2 (6 bases). Trimming removed 3 bases from V and 8 bases from J, with 23 bases in between. The CDR3 covers 17 residues. Germline-derived CDR1 and CDR2 are SGHNT and YENEEA. The CDR3 sequence is CASSLGTGTRPLDEQFF. CDR3 nucleotide sequence: TGTGCCAGCAGCTTGGGAACCGGGACTCGGCCCCTAGATGAGCAGTTCTTC.

This clonotype was detected only a few times. The V call is TRBV20-1, the J call TRBJ2-7; tentatively, D is TRBD1 (6 bases). Deletions cut 5 bases from V and 2 bases from J, with 13 bases between. CDR3 length: 13 residues. In germline, CDR1 is DFQATT, CDR2 SNEGSKA (reference sequence). The CDR3: CSASDSHPYEQYF. The CDR3 region has the DNA TGCAGTGCTTCGGACAGCCACCCCTACGAGCAGTACTTC.

This clonotype was seen many times. V is TRBV30 and J is TRBJ1-1, with D possibly matching TRBD1 (5 bases). V gave up 2 bases and J gave up 5 bases, with 18 bases separating them. Germline-derived CDR1 and CDR2 are GTSNPN and SVGIG (reference sequence). This CDR3 spans 15 amino acids. CDR3 sequence reads: CAWSNFGASNTEAFF. CDR3 sequence (DNA): TGTGCCTGGAGTAATTTCGGGGCCTCGAATACTGAAGCTTTCTTT. Variable domain in full (rest from reference TRBV30 and TRBJ1-1): SQTIHQWPATLVQPVGSPLSLECTVEGTSNPNLYWYRQAAGRGLQLLFYSVGIGQISSEVPQNLSASRPQDRQFILSSKKLLLSDSGFYLCAWSNFGASNTEAFFGQGTRLTVV.

This clonotype came up a few times. This chain uses TRBV19 with TRBJ2-2, with D tentatively TRBD2 (5 bases). Looked up from germline, CDR1 is LNHDA and CDR2 is SQIVND (reference sequence). Trimming cost V 3 bases and J 0 bases, with 11 bases left between them. This CDR3 spans 16 amino acids. CDR3 loop: CASSIGLAANTGELFF. CDR3 sequence (DNA): TGTGCCAGTAGTATCGGGCTAGCCGCGAACACCGGGGAGCTGTTTTTT.

In its sample, this clonotype was seen a few times. The chain is built from TRBV12-3 or TRBV12-4 and TRBJ2-3; weak D call: TRBD1 (5 bases). Trimming took 6 bases from V and 2 from J, leaving 9 bases between them. CDR3 size: 13 residues. The CDR3 reads CASRQGFTDTQYF. The CDR3 nucleotides read TGTGCCAGCAGGCAGGGCTTCACAGATACGCAGTATTTT.

The chain employs TRBV4-2 and TRBJ2-5, with 16 bases matching TRBD2. Per germline, CDR1 LGHNA and CDR2 YNFKEQ. The CDR3 extends over 17 amino acids. V was pared by 3 bases and J by 4 bases, with 5 bases of the junction left unmatched. The CDR3 sequence is CASSQRGLAGGPETQYF. The CDR3 bases are TGTGCCAGCAGCCAGCGGGGACTAGCGGGAGGGCCAGAGACCCAGTACTTC.

This chain connects TRBV6-5 to TRBJ1-6, with 9 bases identical to TRBD1. This CDR3 contains 17 residues. The ends lost 5 bases at V and 6 bases at J; junction bases unmatched: 11. Germline assignment: CDR1 MNHEY and CDR2 SVGAGI. CDR3 nucleotide sequence: TGTGCCAGCAGTAACTACCGGACAGGGGTTGGTAATTCACCCCTCCACTTT. This sequence encodes CASSNYRTGVGNSPLHF.

This clonotype was detected once. This rearrangement joins TRBV6-1 to TRBJ1-4; 8 bases are shared with TRBD1. Germline values: CDR1 MNHNS, CDR2 SASEGT. This CDR3 contains 16 residues. V lost 6 bases to trimming and J lost 2 bases; unmatched junction nucleotides: 8. The CDR3 region has the DNA TGTGCCAGCAGCCCCGGACAGGGAAGGACTAATGAAAAACTGTTTTTT. The encoded protein is CASSPGQGRTNEKLFF.

This clonotype was observed a handful of times. This CDR3 reads CASSFSGSTYEQYF. CDR3 in DNA: TGCGCCAGCAGCTTTAGCGGGAGCACCTACGAGCAGTACTTC. The genes are TRBV5-1 and TRBJ2-7; 9 nucleotides align to TRBD2. The V gene's germline CDR1 is SGHRS and CDR2 YFSETQ. J lost 2 bases, V lost 2 bases, and 2 bases had no gene match. This CDR3 spans 14 amino acids.

This chain joins TRBV4-3 and TRBJ2-7; D is possibly TRBD1 (6 bases). The CDR3 spans 16 residues. Germline V gene lookup returns CDR1 LGHNA and CDR2 YSLEER. Between the trimmed V and J ends, which lost 0 bases and 1 base, there was a span of 13 bases. CDR3 residues: CASSQEIAGVSYEQYF. The CDR3 bases are TGCGCCAGCAGCCAAGAAATAGCAGGGGTATCCTACGAGCAGTACTTC.

This chain joins TRBV30 and TRBJ2-5; 8 bases map to TRBD2. Trimming removed 0 bases from V and 5 bases from J; junction bases left unmatched: 11. Germline V gene sequence: CDR1 GTSNPN, CDR2 SVGIG (reference sequence). The CDR3 loop spans 16 amino acids. Here the CDR3 DNA reads TGTGCCTGGAGTGTACTCCCAGCGGGGGCCGGGGAGACCCAGTACTTC. It codes for CAWSVLPAGAGETQYF.